This T cell receptor (beta chain) was obtained from a study of T cell repertoires in cytomegalovirus infection. Whole-study context: Evidence of both CMV infection and a matching HLA type came from public TCR beta signatures.

This clonotype was observed a few times. Its antigen is unknown. MiXCR, run by TCRdb on the reads, gives a single entry per CDR3 protein. The repertoire holds 150,000 to 160,000 distinct CDR3 sequences, around a quarter seen once, with approximately 11% in the top ten. Study results and limitations: HLA-C-restricted CMV-specific TCR beta clonotypes prevailed in the ex vivo response.

The CDR3 is 13 residues long. The germline CDR1 and CDR2 sequences are MNHEY and SVGAGI. Trimming removed 8 bases at V and 5 bases at J, with 13 bases between. Sequencing was carried out using PBMCs. This receptor was identified in a human donor in good health (CMV status not recorded). Some clones in this sample may be carry-over from other donors' samples. This rearrangement joins TRBV6-5 to TRBJ2-1; possibly TRBD1 or TRBD2 for D (5 bases each). CDR3 bases: TGTGCCAGCGGGGGATTCTTCGACAATGAGCAGTTCTTC. Its translation: CASGGFFDNEQFF.